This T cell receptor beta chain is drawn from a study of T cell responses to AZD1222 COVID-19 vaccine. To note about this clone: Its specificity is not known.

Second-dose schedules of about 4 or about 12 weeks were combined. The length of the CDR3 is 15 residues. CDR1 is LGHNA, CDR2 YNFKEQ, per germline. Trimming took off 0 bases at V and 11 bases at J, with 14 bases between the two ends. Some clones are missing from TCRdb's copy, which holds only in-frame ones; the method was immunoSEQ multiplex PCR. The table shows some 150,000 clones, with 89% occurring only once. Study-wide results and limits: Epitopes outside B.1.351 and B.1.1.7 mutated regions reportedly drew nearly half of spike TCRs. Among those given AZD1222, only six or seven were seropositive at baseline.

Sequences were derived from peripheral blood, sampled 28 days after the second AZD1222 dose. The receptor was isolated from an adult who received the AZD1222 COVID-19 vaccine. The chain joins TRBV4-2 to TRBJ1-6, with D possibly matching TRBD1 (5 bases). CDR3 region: CASSQEMTARPPLHF. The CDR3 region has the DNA TGTGCCAGCAGCCAAGAGATGACAGCTCGCCCACCCCTCCACTTT.